The 8 T cell receptor beta chains in this list originate from one sample, sequenced in a study of blood T cell repertoires in COVID-19. Sequencing was performed with immunoSEQ multiplex PCR; in TCRdb, only in-frame clones are kept and a portion is missing. The sample carries hundreds of thousands of clones, around 90% recorded once. The sequencing sample was made of peripheral blood. These receptors all come from a woman in her forties or fifties who had recovered from COVID-19.

This rearrangement joins TRBV27 to TRBJ2-7; D might be TRBD1 (6 bases). The germline V gene encodes CDR1 MNHEY and CDR2 SMNVEV (reference sequence). The V and J ends lost 1 base and 2 bases respectively, with 9 bases between them. CDR3 length: 14 residues. The CDR3 here is CASSLFRGAYEQYF. CDR3 coding DNA: TGTGCCAGCAGTTTATTCAGGGGAGCCTACGAGCAGTACTTC.

The chain is built from TRBV7-3 and TRBJ2-2; D is perhaps TRBD1 (6 bases). V lost 1 base to trimming and J lost 1 base, with 10 bases between them. CDR3 length: 16 amino acids. The germline V gene has CDR1 SGHTA and CDR2 FQGTGA. The CDR3 spells CASSLMPGQNTGELFF. In nucleotides, the CDR3 is TGTGCCAGCAGCTTAATGCCGGGACAGAACACCGGGGAGCTGTTTTTT.

The V call is TRBV27, the J call TRBJ1-2; D might be TRBD1 (6 bases). The CDR3 consists of 12 residues. Trimming shortened V by 7 bases and J by 7 bases, and 13 bases separated the two germline ends. Germline V gives CDR1 MNHEY, CDR2 SMNVEV (reference sequence). CDR3 in DNA: TGTGCCAGCACCACAGGGATCGGTGGCTACACCTTC. Amino acids: CASTTGIGGYTF.

This chain links TRBV7-9 with TRBJ2-3; 8 nucleotides line up with TRBD1. This CDR3 is built from 18 residues. V gave up 5 bases and J gave up 0 bases; unmatched junction bases: 13. CDR1 is SEHNR, CDR2 FQNEAQ, per germline (reference sequence). CDR3 region: CASSPPIRGRRSTDTQYF. The DNA for the CDR3 is TGTGCCAGCAGCCCTCCAATCAGGGGGCGAAGAAGCACAGATACGCAGTATTTT.

The V call is TRBV7-9, the J call TRBJ1-2; D possibly corresponds to TRBD1 (5 bases). V gave up 1 base and J gave up 6 bases, with 6 bases separating them. The CDR3 spans 12 residues. Germline V CDR1 and CDR2: SEHNR, FQNEAQ (reference sequence). The CDR3 nucleotides read TGTGCCAGCAGCTTAGTCAGGGATGGCTACACCTTC. It encodes CASSLVRDGYTF.

The chain recombines TRBV5-1 with TRBJ2-2; TRBD1 is a possible D gene (6 bases). This CDR3 region has 15 residues. CDR1 is SGHRS and CDR2 is YFSETQ in the germline V gene. Trimming pared 2 bases from V and 4 bases from J, leaving 12 bases between. CDR3 residues: CASSLTGPTTGELFF. CDR3 sequence (DNA): TGCGCCAGCAGCTTAACAGGGCCTACCACCGGGGAGCTGTTTTTT.

For the CDR3, the DNA is TGCGCCAGCAGCCAATACCCGCAGGGTATGGCTGAAGCTTTCTTT. Its protein is CASSQYPQGMAEAFF. The chain has TRBV4-3 and TRBJ1-1; D perhaps matches TRBD1 (5 bases). The CDR3 is 15 residues long. V gave up 2 bases and J gave up 6 bases, with 16 bases separating them. Per the germline V gene, CDR1 is LGHNA and CDR2 is YSLEER.

This chain links TRBV27 with TRBJ2-5; D might be TRBD2 (6 bases). Looked up from germline, CDR1 is MNHEY and CDR2 is SMNVEV (reference sequence). Trimming removed 3 bases from V and 0 bases from J, with 8 bases in between. The CDR3 is 14 residues long. In nucleotides, the CDR3 is TGTGCCAGCAGTTTTTGGGGGGACCAAGAGACCCAGTACTTC. This encodes CASSFWGDQETQYF.